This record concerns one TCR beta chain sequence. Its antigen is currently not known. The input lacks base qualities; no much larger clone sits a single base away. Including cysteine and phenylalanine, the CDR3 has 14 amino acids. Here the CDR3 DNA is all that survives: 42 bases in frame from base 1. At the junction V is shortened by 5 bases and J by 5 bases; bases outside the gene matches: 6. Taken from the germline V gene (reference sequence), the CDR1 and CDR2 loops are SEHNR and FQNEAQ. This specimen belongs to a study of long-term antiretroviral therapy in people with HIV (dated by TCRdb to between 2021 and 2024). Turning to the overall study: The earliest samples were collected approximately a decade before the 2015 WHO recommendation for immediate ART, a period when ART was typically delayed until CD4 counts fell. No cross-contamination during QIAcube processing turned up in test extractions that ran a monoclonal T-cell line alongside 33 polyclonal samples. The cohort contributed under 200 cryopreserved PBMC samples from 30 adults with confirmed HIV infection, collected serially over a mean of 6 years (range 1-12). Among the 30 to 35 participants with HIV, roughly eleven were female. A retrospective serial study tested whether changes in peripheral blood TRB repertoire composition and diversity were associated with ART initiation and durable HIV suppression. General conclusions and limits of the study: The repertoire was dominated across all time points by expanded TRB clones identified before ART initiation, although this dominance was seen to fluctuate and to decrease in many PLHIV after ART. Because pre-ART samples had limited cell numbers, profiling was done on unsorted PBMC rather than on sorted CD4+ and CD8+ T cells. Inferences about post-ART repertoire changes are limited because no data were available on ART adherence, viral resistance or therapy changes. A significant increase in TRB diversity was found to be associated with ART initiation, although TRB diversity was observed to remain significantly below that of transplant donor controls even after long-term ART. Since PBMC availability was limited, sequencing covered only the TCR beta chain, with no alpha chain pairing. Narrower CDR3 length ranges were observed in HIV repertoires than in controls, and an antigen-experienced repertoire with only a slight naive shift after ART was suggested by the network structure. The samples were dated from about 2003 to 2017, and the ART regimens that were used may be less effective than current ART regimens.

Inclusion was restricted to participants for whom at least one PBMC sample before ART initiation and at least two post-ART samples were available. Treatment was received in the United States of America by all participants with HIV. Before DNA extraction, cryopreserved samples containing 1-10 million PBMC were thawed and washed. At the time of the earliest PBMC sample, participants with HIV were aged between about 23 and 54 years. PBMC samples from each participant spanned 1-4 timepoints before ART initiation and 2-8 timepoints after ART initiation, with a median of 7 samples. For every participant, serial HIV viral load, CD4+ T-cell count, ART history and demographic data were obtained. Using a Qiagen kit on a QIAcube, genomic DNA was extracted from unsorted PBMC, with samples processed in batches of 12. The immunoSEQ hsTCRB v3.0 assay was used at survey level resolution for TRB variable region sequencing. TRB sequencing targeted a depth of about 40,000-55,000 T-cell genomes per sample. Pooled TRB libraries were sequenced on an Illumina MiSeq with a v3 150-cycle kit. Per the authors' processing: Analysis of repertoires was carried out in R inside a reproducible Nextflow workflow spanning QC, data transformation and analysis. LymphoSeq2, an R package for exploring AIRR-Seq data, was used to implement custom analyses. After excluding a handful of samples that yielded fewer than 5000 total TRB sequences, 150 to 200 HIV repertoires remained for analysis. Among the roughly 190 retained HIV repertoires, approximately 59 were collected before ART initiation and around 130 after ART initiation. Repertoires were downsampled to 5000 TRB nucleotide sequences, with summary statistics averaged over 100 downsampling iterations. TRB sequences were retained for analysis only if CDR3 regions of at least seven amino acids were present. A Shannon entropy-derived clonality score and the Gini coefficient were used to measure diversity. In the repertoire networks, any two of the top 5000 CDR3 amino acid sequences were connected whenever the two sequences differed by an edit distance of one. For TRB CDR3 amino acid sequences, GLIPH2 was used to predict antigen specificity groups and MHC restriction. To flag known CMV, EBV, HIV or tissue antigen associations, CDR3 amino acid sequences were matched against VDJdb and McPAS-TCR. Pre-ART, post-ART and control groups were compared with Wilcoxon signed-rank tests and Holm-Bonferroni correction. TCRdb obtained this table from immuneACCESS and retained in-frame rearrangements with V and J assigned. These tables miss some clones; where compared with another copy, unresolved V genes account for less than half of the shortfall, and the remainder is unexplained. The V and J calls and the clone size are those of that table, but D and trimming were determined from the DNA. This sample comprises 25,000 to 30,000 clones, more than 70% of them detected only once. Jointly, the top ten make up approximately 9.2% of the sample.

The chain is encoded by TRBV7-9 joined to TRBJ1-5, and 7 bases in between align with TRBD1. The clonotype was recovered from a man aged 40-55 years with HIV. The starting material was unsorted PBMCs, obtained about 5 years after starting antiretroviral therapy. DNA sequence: TGTGCCAGCAGCCGGGACAGCGTGGATCAGCCCCAGCATTTT. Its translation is CASSRDSVDQPQHF.